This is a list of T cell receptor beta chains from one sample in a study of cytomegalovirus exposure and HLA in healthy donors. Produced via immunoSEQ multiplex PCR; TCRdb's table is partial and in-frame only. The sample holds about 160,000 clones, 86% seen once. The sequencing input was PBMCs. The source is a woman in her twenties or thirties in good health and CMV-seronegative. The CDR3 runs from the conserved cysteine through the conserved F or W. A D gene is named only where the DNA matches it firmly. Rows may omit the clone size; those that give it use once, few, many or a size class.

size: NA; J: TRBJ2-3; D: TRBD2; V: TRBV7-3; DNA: TGTGCCAGCAGCGTTGGACTAGCGGGTAATACGCAGTATTTT; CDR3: CASSVGLAGNTQYF
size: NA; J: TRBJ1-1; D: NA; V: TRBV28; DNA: TGTGCCAGCAGTGGCAGGGGAATGAACACTGAAGCTTTCTTT; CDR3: CASSGRGMNTEAFF
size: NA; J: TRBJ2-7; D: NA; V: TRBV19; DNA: TGTGCCAGTACCAGGGGCAGGGGCTACGAGCAGTACTTC; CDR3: CASTRGRGYEQYF
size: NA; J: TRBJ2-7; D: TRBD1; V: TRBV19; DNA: TGTGCCAGTAGTATGACAGGGAGAGGCCCCTACGAGCAGTACTTC; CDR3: CASSMTGRGPYEQYF
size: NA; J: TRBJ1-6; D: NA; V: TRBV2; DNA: TGTGCCAGCAACATTGGCTCACCCCTCCACTTT; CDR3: CASNIGSPLHF
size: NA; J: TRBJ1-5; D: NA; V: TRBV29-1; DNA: TGCAGCGCGAGACAGGATAGCAATCAGCCCCAGCATTTT; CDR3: CSARQDSNQPQHF
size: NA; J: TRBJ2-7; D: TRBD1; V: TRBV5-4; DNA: TGTGCCAGCAGCTTGGGACAGGGCCTCTCCTACGAGCAGTACTTC; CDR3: CASSLGQGLSYEQYF
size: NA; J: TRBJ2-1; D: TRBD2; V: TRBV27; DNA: TGTGCCAGCAGTCCGGGACTAGCGGGTTACAATGAGCAGTTCTTC; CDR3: CASSPGLAGYNEQFF
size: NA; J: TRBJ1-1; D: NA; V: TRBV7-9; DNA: TGTGCCAGCAGCTTACGGGGTGGGGGCACTGAAGCTTTCTTT; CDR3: CASSLRGGGTEAFF
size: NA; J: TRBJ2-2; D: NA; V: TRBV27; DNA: TGTGCCAGCAGTTTATCGATACAGGGCACCGGGGAGCTGTTTTTT; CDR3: CASSLSIQGTGELFF
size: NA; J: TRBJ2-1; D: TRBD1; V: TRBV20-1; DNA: TGCAGTGCCGAAGGGGGCAGAAAGCAGTTCTTC; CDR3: CSAEGGRKQFF
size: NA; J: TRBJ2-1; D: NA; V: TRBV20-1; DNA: TGCAGTGCTAGCCCACAGAATGAGCAGTTCTTC; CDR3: CSASPQNEQFF
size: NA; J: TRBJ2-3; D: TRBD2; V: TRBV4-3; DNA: TGCGCCAGCAGCCAACTGACTAGCGGGGGACCAGCAGATACGCAGTATTTT; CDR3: CASSQLTSGGPADTQYF
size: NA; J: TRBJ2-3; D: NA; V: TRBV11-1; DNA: TGTGCCAGCAGCTTAGGCGGGCGCACAGATACGCAGTATTTT; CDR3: CASSLGGRTDTQYF
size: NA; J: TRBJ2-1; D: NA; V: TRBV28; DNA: TGTGCCAGCAGTCCCATTCGCTATGAGCAGTTCTTC; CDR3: CASSPIRYEQFF
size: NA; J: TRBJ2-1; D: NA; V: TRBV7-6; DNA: TGTGCCAGCAGCTTAGCTGGCGCCTACAATGAGCAGTTCTTC; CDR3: CASSLAGAYNEQFF
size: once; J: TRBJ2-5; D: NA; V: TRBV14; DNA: TGTGCCAGCAGCCAACGTGTGCGACGACAAGAGACCCAGTACTTC; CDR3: CASSQRVRRQETQYF